This passage covers 6 T cell receptor beta chains from one sample sequenced in a study of quantifying T cell responses using KT2 cells. Looking at the study overall: TCR alpha and beta constant-region primers primed reverse transcription of RNA.

A single-stranded UMI oligo with SP2 sequence was ligated to cDNA 3' ends. First-round PCR used 3 to 4 cycles and beta primers RC1.1 and RC1.2 covering TRBC1 and TRBC2. TCRdb re-analysed the UMI-ligation and nested PCR reads in MiXCR, keeping a single row per CDR3 protein. The data contain 39,000 or so distinct CDR3 sequences, approximately 15% of them seen just once; the ten biggest clones take up about 40%. Material: PBMCs spiked with cells of the T cell clone KT2. The receptors were gathered from a human donor.

This rearrangement joins TRBV29-1 to TRBJ2-1, with 15 bases identical to TRBD2. Germline lookup yields CDR1 SQVTM and CDR2 ANQGSEA. This CDR3 spans 16 amino acids. The ends lost 7 bases at V and 9 bases at J; junction bases unmatched: 13. DNA of the CDR3: TGCAGCGCCCCGGGACTAGCGGGAGGACTGGGGTTTGAGCAGTTCTTC. It translates to CSAPGLAGGLGFEQFF.

This clonotype came up many times. This sequence joins TRBV20-1 and TRBJ2-1; tentative D call: TRBD1 (5 bases). Germline V lookup: CDR1 DFQATT, CDR2 SNEGSKA (reference sequence). The germline V and J ends were trimmed by 3 bases and 6 bases, with 9 bases remaining between them. There are 12 residues in the CDR3. CDR3 protein: CSASRQSNEQFF. CDR3 DNA sequence: TGCAGTGCTAGTCGACAGAGCAATGAGCAGTTCTTC.

The chain combines TRBV7-2 with TRBJ1-2; no firm D call. CDR3 length: 15 residues. Trimming cost V 2 bases and J 5 bases, with 15 bases left between them. Germline loops: CDR1 SGHTA, CDR2 FQGNSA. CDR3 in DNA: TGTGCCAGCAGCTTACACACCTCGGGAGGTTATGGCTACACCTTC. This codes for CASSLHTSGGYGYTF.

This rearrangement joins TRBV6-2 or TRBV6-3 to TRBJ2-1, with TRBD2 identical over 7 bases. Germline CDR1 is MNHEY and CDR2 is SVGEGT. The V segment lost 4 bases and the J segment 1 base; nucleotides outside the gene matches: 10. This CDR3 has 17 residues. CDR3 DNA sequence: TGTGCCAGCAGTTTGACGGGGGGACTTACTTCCTACAATGAGCAGTTCTTC. Protein product: CASSLTGGLTSYNEQFF.

A few counts support this clonotype. The V gene is TRBV7-9, the J gene TRBJ2-7; 10 nucleotides match TRBD2. This CDR3 has 16 amino acids. Germline lookup yields CDR1 SEHNR and CDR2 FQNEAQ (reference sequence). J lost 1 base, V lost 6 bases, and 9 bases had no gene match. CDR3 sequence: CASRPYSSGGSYEQYF. CDR3 bases: TGTGCCAGCAGACCTTATTCTAGCGGGGGATCCTACGAGCAGTACTTC.

This clonotype was recorded a few times. The chain recombines TRBV6-1 with TRBJ2-3, with 12 positions matching TRBD2. CDR3 length: 15 amino acids. CDR1 and CDR2 from the germline V gene are MNHNS and SASEGT. V was pared by 5 bases and J by 4 bases, with 4 bases of the junction left unmatched. CDR3 in DNA: TGTGCCAGCAGTCCTCTAGCGGGAGGGGCAGATACGCAGTATTTT. Translating it yields CASSPLAGGADTQYF.